Below, one T cell receptor (beta chain) is given with its context. These data belong to a study of blood T cell repertoires in COVID-19. The protocol was immunoSEQ multiplex PCR, while the TCRdb copy is restricted to in-frame clones and leaves out a portion. The sample consists of roughly 200,000 clones, just under 90% of them appearing once. Participants, roughly 18 to 90 years old, spanned approximately 26 US areas. Donors were grouped by their self-reported clinical history. Germline values: CDR1 SGHAT, CDR2 FQNNGV. CDR3 length: 16 residues. Between the trimmed V and J ends, which lost 3 bases and 3 bases, there was a span of 17 bases.

This sequence joins TRBV11-2 and TRBJ1-2; tentative D call: TRBD1 (5 bases). The sequence was obtained from a woman aged 30 to 39 with acute COVID-19. Sequenced sample: PBMCs or T cells enriched from blood (not recorded which). The CDR3 nucleotides read TGTGCCAGCAGCTTTAGACCCTCATCGACAGACTATGGCTACACCTTC. It encodes CASSFRPSSTDYGYTF. The variable domain in full, completed from reference TRBV11-2 and TRBJ1-2, reads EAGVAQSPRYKIIEKRQSVAFWCNPISGHATLYWYQQILGQGPKLLIQFQNNGVVDDSQLPKDRFSAERLKGVDSTLKIQPAKLEDSAVYLCASSFRPSSTDYGYTFGSGTRLTVV.